The TCR beta chain described here comes from a study of CD8 T cells in ankylosing spondylitis. Study outcomes and limitations: About 8 highly homologous variants made up a TCR beta motif, and this motif appeared characteristic of ankylosing spondylitis blood.

V gave up 2 bases and J gave up 5 bases, with 15 bases separating them. This CDR3 comprises 15 residues. Germline CDR1 is SEHNR and CDR2 is FQNEAQ (reference sequence). In its sample, this clonotype was seen a few times. Its antigen is still unknown. A quantitative 5'-RACE method, one with molecular barcodes, was used to make TCR beta libraries. Using its own MiXCR run on the 5' RACE reads, TCRdb lists one record per CDR3 protein. The repertoire holds around 770,000 distinct CDR3 sequences, with over 15% as singletons. Sample: blood, either unsorted or a sorted T cell fraction (not recorded which). The receptor was isolated from a male donor with ankylosing spondylitis. V usage is TRBV7-9 and J usage is TRBJ1-2; D is uncertain. The CDR3 protein is CASSLSLGSGYGYTF. CDR3 DNA sequence: TGTGCCAGCAGCTTATCTTTAGGGTCCGGGTATGGCTACACCTTC.